The clone carrying this T cell receptor (beta chain) was counted between two and nine times. This CDR3 is 14 amino acids long. The V segment lost 5 bases and the J segment 1 base; nucleotides outside the gene matches: 5. The germline gives CDR1 LNHDA, CDR2 SQIVND (reference sequence). TCR beta was sequenced from blood CD8+ and CD4+ T cells. This entry is derived from a study of CD8 T cells in Susac syndrome. A quantity of roughly 0.5 to 1 ug RNA underwent reverse transcription using random hexamers. It was immunoSEQ multiplex PCR that amplified TCR beta CDR3 across 54 Vbeta and 13 Jbeta. TCRdb recomputed calls from the immunoSEQ multiplex PCR reads with MiXCR, one row per CDR3 protein. The sample holds a few hundred thousand distinct CDR3 sequences, roughly 84% seen once.

The origin of this receptor is a human donor with multiple sclerosis. What was sequenced was CD8+ T cells from PBMCs. V usage is TRBV19 and J usage is TRBJ2-7; 7 bases are shared with TRBD1. CDR3 DNA: TGTGCCAGTAGTTGGACAGGCCGGTCCTACGAGCAGTACTTC. This translates into CASSWTGRSYEQYF.